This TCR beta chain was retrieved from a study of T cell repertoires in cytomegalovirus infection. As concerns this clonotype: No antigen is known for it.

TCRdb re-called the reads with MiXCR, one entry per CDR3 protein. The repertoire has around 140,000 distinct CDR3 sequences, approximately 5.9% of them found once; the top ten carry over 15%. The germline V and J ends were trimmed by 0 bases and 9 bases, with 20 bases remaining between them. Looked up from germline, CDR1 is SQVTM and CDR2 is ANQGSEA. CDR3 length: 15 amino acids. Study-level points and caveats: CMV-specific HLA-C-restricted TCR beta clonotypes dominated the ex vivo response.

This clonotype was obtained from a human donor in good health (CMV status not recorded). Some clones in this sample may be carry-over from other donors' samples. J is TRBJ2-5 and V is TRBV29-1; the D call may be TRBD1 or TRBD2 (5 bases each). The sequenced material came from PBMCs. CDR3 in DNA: TGCAGCGTTGAAGATCCTGAGGGGCCTCCCGGGGCCCAGTACTTC. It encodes CSVEDPEGPPGAQYF.